This T cell receptor beta chain originates from a study of T cells after yellow fever vaccination. The CDR3 covers 14 residues. Trimming cost V 5 bases and J 5 bases, with 13 bases left between them. CDR1 is SGHAT and CDR2 is FQNNGV in the germline V gene. TCRdb re-called the 5' RACE reads through MiXCR, storing one row per CDR3 protein. The table shows a few hundred thousand distinct CDR3 sequences, with 6.2% occurring only once. This clonotype was detected ten times or more. The TCR was taken from a man aged 25-40 years who received the YFV17D yellow fever vaccine. The sample was PBMCs, taken 5 days after the yellow fever booster vaccination. The rearrangement joins TRBV11-2 to TRBJ2-4, with D perhaps being TRBD1 or TRBD2 (5 bases each). The CDR3 region has the DNA TGTGCCAGCAGCCCGTCCCGGGGCCAAAACATTCAGTACTTC. Translation: CASSPSRGQNIQYF.